This is a list of T cell receptor beta chains from one sample in a study of shared clonotypes between healthy human individuals. The table came from immunoSEQ multiplex PCR; TCRdb's copy has only in-frame clones and leaves some out. The repertoire has roughly 700,000 clones, approximately 79% of them found once; the top ten carry 1.7%. Source material: memory CD4+ T cells sorted from blood. These receptors all come from a woman in her 30s in good health. Each CDR3 is given with its conserved first and last residue. Each record gives: V gene, D gene, clone size, J gene, CDR3 protein, CDR3 DNA. D genes are given only for firm matches. Where a row states a size, it is once, few, many or the class of an expanded clone; other rows omit it.

V: TRBV7-6
D: TRBD1
size: once
J: TRBJ2-5
CDR3: CASRIGQGETQYF
DNA: TGTGCCAGCAGGATAGGACAGGGAGAGACCCAGTACTTC

V: TRBV5-1
D: NA
size: NA
J: TRBJ2-2
CDR3: CASSLGLRQPNTGELFF
DNA: TGCGCCAGCAGCTTGGGCCTCAGACAGCCCAACACCGGGGAGCTGTTTTTT

V: TRBV2
D: NA
size: few
J: TRBJ1-6
CDR3: CASTRESSYNSPLHF
DNA: TGTGCCAGCACCCGGGAAAGCTCCTATAATTCACCCCTCCACTTT

V: TRBV5-6
D: NA
size: NA
J: TRBJ2-1
CDR3: CASSLDKGKTYNEQFF
DNA: TGTGCCAGCAGCTTGGATAAAGGGAAAACGTACAATGAGCAGTTCTTC

V: TRBV13
D: NA
size: NA
J: TRBJ2-2
CDR3: CASSLEGIANTGELFF
DNA: TGTGCCAGCAGCTTAGAAGGCATCGCGAACACCGGGGAGCTGTTTTTT

V: TRBV7-8
D: TRBD1
size: NA
J: TRBJ2-7
CDR3: CASSPGQGAEQYF
DNA: TGTGCCAGCAGCCCGGGACAGGGGGCCGAGCAGTACTTC

V: TRBV9
D: TRBD2
size: many
J: TRBJ2-2
CDR3: CASSVGGRSGELFF
DNA: TGTGCCAGCAGCGTAGGCGGGAGGTCCGGGGAGCTGTTTTTT

V: TRBV19
D: NA
size: NA
J: TRBJ1-1
CDR3: CASSMTHQQGPTEAFF
DNA: TGTGCCAGTAGTATGACCCACCAACAGGGCCCCACTGAAGCTTTCTTT

V: TRBV6-1
D: NA
size: NA
J: TRBJ2-2
CDR3: CASSEFQNTGELFF
DNA: TGTGCCAGCAGTGAATTCCAGAACACCGGGGAGCTGTTTTTT

V: TRBV7-9
D: NA
size: NA
J: TRBJ1-2
CDR3: CASSLAPSGYTF
DNA: TGTGCCAGCAGCTTGGCTCCTTCTGGATACACCTTC

V: TRBV7-4
D: NA
size: many
J: TRBJ1-5
CDR3: CASKGGTGSNQPQHF
DNA: TGTGCCAGCAAAGGGGGGACCGGTAGCAATCAGCCCCAGCATTTT

V: TRBV6-6
D: TRBD1
size: NA
J: TRBJ2-5
CDR3: CASSYQGTALGETQYF
DNA: TGTGCCAGCAGTTACCAAGGGACAGCCCTAGGCGAGACCCAGTACTTC

V: TRBV18
D: TRBD1
size: NA
J: TRBJ2-7
CDR3: CASSPITGGYEQYF
DNA: TGTGCCAGCTCACCAATCACAGGGGGCTACGAGCAGTACTTC

V: TRBV2
D: NA
size: NA
J: TRBJ2-1
CDR3: CAGRRGPHNEQFF
DNA: TGTGCCGGAAGGAGGGGGCCCCACAATGAGCAGTTCTTC

V: TRBV5-4
D: NA
size: many
J: TRBJ2-2
CDR3: CASSLSERRRELFF
DNA: TGTGCCAGCAGCTTATCGGAGCGGCGCCGGGAGCTGTTTTTT

V: TRBV28
D: TRBD1
size: NA
J: TRBJ1-5
CDR3: CASSFTGETQPQHF
DNA: TGTGCCAGCAGTTTTACAGGGGAGACACAGCCCCAGCATTTT

V: TRBV5-4
D: NA
size: once
J: TRBJ2-7
CDR3: CASSLPGPTYEQYF
DNA: TGTGCCAGCAGCCTACCGGGGCCTACCTACGAGCAGTACTTC

V: TRBV5-1
D: NA
size: NA
J: TRBJ2-5
CDR3: CASSFGQAQETQYF
DNA: TGCGCCAGCAGCTTCGGTCAGGCCCAAGAGACCCAGTACTTC

V: TRBV11-3
D: NA
size: NA
J: TRBJ1-1
CDR3: CASSLGPNTEAFF
DNA: TGTGCCAGCAGCTTAGGTCCGAACACTGAAGCTTTCTTT

V: TRBV30
D: TRBD2
size: NA
J: TRBJ2-3
CDR3: CAWRTSGSLWAQYF
DNA: TGTGCCTGGAGGACTAGCGGGAGCCTGTGGGCGCAGTATTTT

V: TRBV6-6
D: NA
size: NA
J: TRBJ2-2
CDR3: CASSVQGITGELFF
DNA: TGTGCCAGCAGTGTACAGGGTATCACCGGGGAGCTGTTTTTT

V: TRBV2
D: NA
size: NA
J: TRBJ2-1
CDR3: CASLLFNQLNEQFF
DNA: TGTGCCAGCCTTTTGTTTAATCAGTTGAATGAGCAGTTCTTC

V: TRBV4-1
D: NA
size: once
J: TRBJ2-6
CDR3: CASSQFWQGSSGANVLTF
DNA: TGCGCCAGCAGCCAATTTTGGCAGGGAAGCTCTGGGGCCAACGTCCTGACTTTC

V: TRBV11-3
D: NA
size: many
J: TRBJ1-2
CDR3: CASSLADNYGYTF
DNA: TGTGCCAGCAGCTTAGCCGACAACTATGGCTACACCTTC

V: TRBV27
D: NA
size: NA
J: TRBJ2-7
CDR3: CASSFQGSYEQYF
DNA: TGTGCCAGCAGTTTTCAAGGTTCCTACGAGCAGTACTTC

V: TRBV4-1
D: NA
size: NA
J: TRBJ1-5
CDR3: CASSGGRGSNQPQHF
DNA: TGCGCCAGCTCCGGGGGGCGAGGGAGCAATCAGCCCCAGCATTTT

V: TRBV19
D: NA
size: many
J: TRBJ1-2
CDR3: CASSTGLRGYTF
DNA: TGTGCCAGTAGTACTGGATTGAGGGGCTACACCTTC

V: TRBV19
D: NA
size: few
J: TRBJ1-4
CDR3: CASSDRPRGEKLFF
DNA: TGTGCCAGTAGTGACCGGCCTAGGGGTGAAAAACTGTTTTTT

V: TRBV6-6
D: NA
size: NA
J: TRBJ2-6
CDR3: CASSYFVGSGANVLTF
DNA: TGTGCCAGCAGTTACTTTGTCGGTTCTGGGGCCAACGTCCTGACTTTC

V: TRBV18
D: NA
size: NA
J: TRBJ1-2
CDR3: CASSPIDTDGYTF
DNA: TGTGCCAGCTCCCCGATAGATACGGACGGCTACACCTTC

V: TRBV7-3
D: NA
size: few
J: TRBJ2-6
CDR3: CASSRDSVAGANVLTF
DNA: TGTGCCAGCAGCCGGGACTCCGTGGCTGGGGCCAACGTCCTGACTTTC

V: TRBV5-1
D: TRBD2
size: NA
J: TRBJ2-3
CDR3: CASSGRLAGGPINPDTQYF
DNA: TGCGCCAGCAGCGGGCGACTAGCGGGAGGGCCAATTAATCCAGATACGCAGTATTTT

V: TRBV5-1
D: NA
size: NA
J: TRBJ2-2
CDR3: CASSLVERNTGELFF
DNA: TGCGCCAGCAGCCTGGTCGAGAGGAACACCGGGGAGCTGTTTTTT

V: TRBV7-2
D: NA
size: NA
J: TRBJ2-7
CDR3: CASSGGLSSYEQYF
DNA: TGTGCCAGCAGCGGGGGGCTGAGCTCCTACGAGCAGTACTTC

V: TRBV13
D: TRBD2
size: few
J: TRBJ2-7
CDR3: CASSFQGLDAAYEQYF
DNA: TGTGCCAGCAGCTTCCAAGGACTAGATGCGGCCTACGAGCAGTACTTC

V: TRBV28
D: TRBD1
size: NA
J: TRBJ2-7
CDR3: CASSSTGTGSGGEQYF
DNA: TGTGCCAGCAGTTCGACCGGGACAGGGTCCGGAGGGGAGCAGTACTTC

V: TRBV9
D: TRBD1
size: NA
J: TRBJ1-5
CDR3: CASSPGQGVDQPQHF
DNA: TGTGCCAGCAGCCCGGGACAGGGGGTAGATCAGCCCCAGCATTTT

V: TRBV5-1
D: NA
size: once
J: TRBJ1-4
CDR3: CASSLGAATNEKLFF
DNA: TGCGCCAGCAGCTTGGGCGCCGCAACTAATGAAAAACTGTTTTTT

V: TRBV25-1
D: TRBD1
size: NA
J: TRBJ2-4
CDR3: CASSKPGQGEDIQYF
DNA: TGTGCCAGCAGTAAACCGGGACAGGGAGAAGACATTCAGTACTTC

V: TRBV11-2
D: NA
size: NA
J: TRBJ2-2
CDR3: CASSLEEAARGTGELFF
DNA: TGTGCCAGCAGCTTAGAAGAGGCCGCCCGCGGCACCGGGGAGCTGTTTTTT

V: TRBV19
D: TRBD1
size: NA
J: TRBJ1-5
CDR3: CASSNQGDQPQHF
DNA: TGTGCCAGTAGTAATCAGGGGGATCAGCCCCAGCATTTT

V: TRBV7-9
D: NA
size: NA
J: TRBJ2-7
CDR3: CASSFIAVAGGHEQYF
DNA: TGTGCCAGCAGCTTTATTGCGGTTGCCGGGGGGCACGAGCAGTACTTC

V: TRBV5-1
D: TRBD1
size: NA
J: TRBJ1-4
CDR3: CASSARQGSEKLFF
DNA: TGCGCCAGCAGCGCCCGACAGGGATCGGAAAAACTGTTTTTT

V: TRBV19
D: NA
size: NA
J: TRBJ1-2
CDR3: CASSLLGDYGYTF
DNA: TGTGCCAGTAGCTTATTAGGGGATTATGGCTACACCTTC

V: TRBV11-2
D: NA
size: NA
J: TRBJ2-1
CDR3: CASSYFKGPPKDNEQFF
DNA: TGTGCCAGCAGCTACTTTAAGGGGCCCCCAAAGGACAATGAGCAGTTCTTC

V: TRBV29-1
D: TRBD2
size: NA
J: TRBJ2-5
CDR3: CSGGRGLTSGEPRLTQYF
DNA: TGCAGCGGTGGAAGAGGACTGACTAGCGGAGAACCTAGATTGACCCAGTACTTC

V: TRBV10-1
D: TRBD1
size: NA
J: TRBJ2-3
CDR3: CASTPGQGYTDTQYF
DNA: TGCGCCAGCACCCCCGGACAGGGATACACAGATACGCAGTATTTT

V: TRBV28
D: TRBD2
size: NA
J: TRBJ2-7
CDR3: CASSLSGRENEQYF
DNA: TGTGCCAGCAGTTTATCCGGGAGGGAGAACGAGCAGTACTTC

V: TRBV28
D: NA
size: NA
J: TRBJ2-7
CDR3: CASSNYGAARSYEQYF
DNA: TGTGCCAGCAGCAACTATGGGGCGGCCAGATCCTACGAGCAGTACTTC

V: TRBV28
D: NA
size: NA
J: TRBJ2-1
CDR3: CASRSKALAERYNEQFF
DNA: TGTGCCAGCAGGAGCAAGGCTCTGGCGGAGCGATACAATGAGCAGTTCTTC

V: TRBV14
D: NA
size: few
J: TRBJ2-3
CDR3: CASSQAALYTDTQYF
DNA: TGTGCCAGCAGCCAAGCCGCCCTATACACAGATACGCAGTATTTT

V: TRBV2
D: TRBD1
size: NA
J: TRBJ1-2
CDR3: CASRLDRGHYGYTF
DNA: TGTGCCAGCAGATTGGACAGGGGGCACTATGGCTACACCTTC

V: TRBV29-1
D: NA
size: NA
J: TRBJ2-1
CDR3: CSGGWEHEQFF
DNA: TGCAGCGGAGGTTGGGAACATGAGCAGTTCTTC

V: TRBV29-1
D: NA
size: NA
J: TRBJ2-1
CDR3: CSVGVRAINEQFF
DNA: TGCAGCGTTGGGGTCAGGGCGATTAATGAGCAGTTCTTC

V: TRBV4-1
D: TRBD2
size: NA
J: TRBJ2-2
CDR3: CASSQEPREGVPGELFF
DNA: TGCGCCAGCAGCCAAGAACCGCGGGAGGGGGTACCCGGGGAGCTGTTTTTT